In its sample, the clone carrying this T cell receptor beta chain was seen a few times. Antigen: not known. This sample was included in a study of T-cell memory formation after mild COVID-19. The study, taken as a whole, reports: Clones that shrank (day 15 to 85) were balanced CD4/CD8, whereas later expanders leaned CD4+.

Trimming stripped 7 bases from V and 6 bases from J, with 15 bases between. The CDR3 is 12 amino acids. Germline V gene data show CDR1 as SQVTM and CDR2 as ANQGSEA. Each CDR3 protein gets one entry after TCRdb re-called the 5' RACE reads with MiXCR. The table includes 400,000 to 500,000 distinct CDR3 sequences, 24% detected once. This receptor was taken from an adult woman who had mild COVID-19 (a few samples of this study predate the infection). Cell type and time point are not known. The sequenced sample was PBMCs or a T cell subset sorted from them (not recorded which). The rearrangement uses TRBV29-1 and TRBJ2-5, with D possibly called TRBD1 or TRBD2 (6 bases each). CDR3 amino acids: CSAMGGGQTQYF. The CDR3 DNA is TGCAGCGCCATGGGGGGCGGTCAGACCCAGTACTTC. Drawing the rest from reference TRBV29-1 and TRBJ2-5, the complete variable domain is SAVISQKPSRDICQRGTSLTIQCQVDSQVTMMFWYRQQPGQSLTLIATANQGSEATYESGFVIDKFPISRPNLTFSTLTVSNMSPEDSSIYLCSAMGGGQTQYFGPGTRLLVL.